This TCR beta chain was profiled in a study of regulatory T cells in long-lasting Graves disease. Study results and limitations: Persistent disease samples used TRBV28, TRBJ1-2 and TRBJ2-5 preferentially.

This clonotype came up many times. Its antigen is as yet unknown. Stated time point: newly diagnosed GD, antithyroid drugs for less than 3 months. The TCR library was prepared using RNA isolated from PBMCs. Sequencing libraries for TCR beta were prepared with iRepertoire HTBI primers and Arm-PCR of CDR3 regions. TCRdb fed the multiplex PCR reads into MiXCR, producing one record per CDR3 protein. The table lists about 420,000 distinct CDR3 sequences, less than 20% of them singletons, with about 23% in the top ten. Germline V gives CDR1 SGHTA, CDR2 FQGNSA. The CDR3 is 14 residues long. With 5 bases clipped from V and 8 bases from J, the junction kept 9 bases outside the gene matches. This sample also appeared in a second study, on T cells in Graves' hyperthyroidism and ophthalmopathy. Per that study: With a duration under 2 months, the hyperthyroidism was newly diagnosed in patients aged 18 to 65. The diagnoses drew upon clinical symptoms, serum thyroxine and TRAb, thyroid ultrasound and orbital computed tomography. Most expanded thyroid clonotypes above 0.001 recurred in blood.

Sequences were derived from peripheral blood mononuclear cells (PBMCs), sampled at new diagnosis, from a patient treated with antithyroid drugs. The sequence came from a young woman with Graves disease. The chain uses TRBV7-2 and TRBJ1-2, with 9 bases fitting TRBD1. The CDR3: CASSVIQGARGYTF. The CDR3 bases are TGTGCCAGCAGCGTCATACAGGGGGCGCGAGGCTACACCTTC.